This entry describes one T cell receptor (beta chain). This record belongs to a study of T cells in Graves' hyperthyroidism and ophthalmopathy. It was RNA transcripts that yielded the amplified TCR beta CDR3 regions. The TCR CDR3 was amplified in a first-round RT-PCR using the HTBI primer set. TCRdb ran MiXCR on the multiplex PCR reads and lists one entry per CDR3 protein. The sample yields around 450,000 distinct CDR3 sequences, less than 20% seen once. The hyperthyroidism patients had all been newly diagnosed, and their disease duration was under 2 months. Their ages ranged from 18 to 65 years. The origin of this receptor is a woman between 18 and 29 years old with Graves' hyperthyroidism. Sequencing was performed on blood.

CDR3 loop: CASKGGGTDTQYF. In DNA, the CDR3 is TGTGCCAGCAAGGGGGGGGGCACAGATACGCAGTATTTT. The chain has TRBV2 and TRBJ2-3, with D perhaps TRBD2 (7 bases). The V and J ends lost 7 bases and 1 base respectively, with 9 bases between them. Per the germline V gene, CDR1 is SNHLY and CDR2 is FYNNEI. This CDR3 is 13 amino acids long.